The next 29 T cell receptor beta chains were all read from a single sample in a study of shared clonotypes between healthy human individuals. Here immunoSEQ multiplex PCR was the method, and the copy in TCRdb shows in-frame clones only, minus some. The table has approximately 400,000 clones, about 96% seen once. The sequencing input was memory CD8+ T cells sorted from blood. Stated subset: CD45RO+ cells pooled with CCR7-negative TemRA cells. The receptor set was obtained from a man aged 30 to 45 in good health.

This rearrangement joins TRBV2 to TRBJ1-2; D call uncertain. The V gene's germline CDR1 is SNHLY and CDR2 FYNNEI. V lost 6 bases and J lost 8, with 25 bases in between. This CDR3 spans 16 amino acids. The CDR3 sequence is CASRPIRPLDHQGYTF. The CDR3 DNA follows: TGTGCCAGCAGGCCGATAAGGCCTCTGGACCACCAGGGCTACACCTTC. Based on the CDR3 plus reference TRBV2 and TRBJ1-2, the full variable domain is EPEVTQTPSHQVTQMGQEVILRCVPISNHLYFYWYRQILGQKVEFLVSFYNNEISEKSEIFDDQFSVERPDGSNFTLKIRSTKLEDSAMYFCASRPIRPLDHQGYTFGSGTRLTVV.

V and J are TRBV5-4 and TRBJ1-1; 9 nucleotides align to TRBD1. This CDR3 is built from 14 residues. Germline trimming cut 3 bases from V and 2 bases from J; bases unmatched to any gene: 2. Germline CDR1 is SGHNT and CDR2 is YYREEE (reference sequence). The CDR3, as DNA: TGTGCCAGCAGCTCGGGACAGGGAAACACTGAAGCTTTCTTT. It yields the protein CASSSGQGNTEAFF.

The J gene is TRBJ1-5, the V gene TRBV6-1; a weak D match, TRBD1 (5 bases). The CDR3 totals 14 residues. Germline lookup yields CDR1 MNHNS and CDR2 SASEGT. With 6 bases removed from V and 3 bases from J, the gap between germline ends came to 12 bases. CDR3 in amino acids: CASSGRGDNQPQHF. For the CDR3, the DNA is TGTGCCAGCAGCGGCCGGGGGGACAATCAGCCCCAGCATTTT.

This rearrangement joins TRBV5-6 to TRBJ2-7; possibly TRBD1 or TRBD2 for D (5 bases each). In germline, CDR1 is SGHDT, CDR2 YYEEEE. The length of the CDR3 is 14 residues. The V end was cut by 2 bases, the J end by 0 bases, with 9 bases between. In nucleotides, the CDR3 is TGTGCCAGCAGCTTCGGGACGGTCTCCTACGAGCAGTACTTC. It encodes CASSFGTVSYEQYF.

This sequence joins TRBV28 and TRBJ2-7; 7 positions match TRBD1. The CDR3 spans 13 residues. V was pared by 6 bases and J by 2 bases, with 4 bases of the junction left unmatched. Germline V gives CDR1 MDHEN, CDR2 SYDVKM. Here the CDR3 reads CASRTGLTYEQYF. CDR3 sequence (DNA): TGTGCCAGCAGGACAGGGTTGACCTACGAGCAGTACTTC.

The rearrangement links TRBV2 to TRBJ1-4; 8 bases match TRBD1. The V gene end was trimmed by 5 bases and the J gene end by 4 bases; junction bases not matched to a gene: 3. In germline, CDR1 is SNHLY, CDR2 FYNNEI. The CDR3 extends over 14 amino acids. The CDR3 protein is CASSRDRFNEKLFF. As DNA, the CDR3 is TGTGCCAGCAGTAGGGACAGGTTTAATGAAAAACTGTTTTTT. The full variable domain, in which reference TRBV2 and TRBJ1-4 provide the parts outside the CDR3, is EPEVTQTPSHQVTQMGQEVILRCVPISNHLYFYWYRQILGQKVEFLVSFYNNEISEKSEIFDDQFSVERPDGSNFTLKIRSTKLEDSAMYFCASSRDRFNEKLFFGSGTQLSVL.

The genes are TRBV6-1 and TRBJ1-5; 10 bases map to TRBD1. CDR3 length: 14 residues. Germline CDR1 and CDR2: MNHNS and SASEGT. The J segment lost 7 bases and the V segment lost 4 bases, leaving 4 bases of the junction unmatched. CDR3 nucleotide sequence: TGTGCCAGCAGTGGACAGGGGGCTCGGCAGCCCCAGCATTTT. It translates to CASSGQGARQPQHF.

The count of this clone is one. CDR3 region: CASSKTGSSGNTIYF. In nucleotides, the CDR3 is TGTGCCAGCAGCAAGACAGGGAGCTCTGGAAACACCATATATTTT. The chain carries TRBV7-9 and TRBJ1-3; 7 nucleotides agree with TRBD1. The CDR3 consists of 15 residues. Germline CDR1 SEHNR, CDR2 FQNEAQ (reference sequence). J gave up 0 bases and V 5 bases, and 4 bases lay outside the gene matches. The whole variable domain, filled in from reference TRBV7-9 and TRBJ1-3, reads DTGVSQNPRHKITKRGQNVTFRCDPISEHNRLYWYRQTLGQGPEFLTYFQNEAQLEKSRLLSDRFSAERPKGSFSTLEIQRTEQGDSAMYLCASSKTGSSGNTIYFGEGSWLTVV.

This chain joins TRBV6-6 and TRBJ2-3, with unresolved D. Germline loops: CDR1 MNHNY, CDR2 SVGAGI (reference sequence). The germline V and J ends were trimmed by 0 bases and 0 bases, with 10 bases remaining between them. The CDR3 runs to 16 residues. The CDR3 spells CASSYSVASSTDTQYF. The CDR3 DNA follows: TGTGCCAGCAGTTACTCAGTAGCTTCTAGCACAGATACGCAGTATTTT.

The V and J genes are TRBV29-1 and TRBJ2-7, with 7 bases lining up with TRBD2. Germline V gives CDR1 SQVTM, CDR2 ANQGSEA. V trimming: 4 bases; J trimming: 4 bases; junction bases outside the gene matches: 13. This CDR3 is 15 amino acids long. The chain's CDR3 is CSVGGGSTGFYEQYF. Here the CDR3 DNA reads TGCAGCGTTGGGGGCGGGAGTACTGGGTTTTACGAGCAGTACTTC.

The genes are TRBV7-8 and TRBJ1-4; maybe TRBD1 (5 bases). This CDR3 is 15 amino acids long. Germline V lookup: CDR1 SGHVS, CDR2 FQNEAQ. V lost 3 bases, J lost 7 bases, and 15 bases lay in between. CDR3 nucleotides: TGTGCCAGCAGCTTGGGGGGGAGGGTCGGTGAAAAACTGTTTTTT. Translated: CASSLGGRVGEKLFF. The entire variable domain, with the rest obtained from reference TRBV7-8 and TRBJ1-4, is as follows: GAGVSQSPRYKVAKRGQDVALRCDPISGHVSLFWYQQALGQGPEFLTYFQNEAQLDKSGLPSDRFFAERPEGSVSTLKIQRTQQEDSAVYLCASSLGGRVGEKLFFGSGTQLSVL.

The CDR3: CASKGGVTEAFF. For the CDR3, the DNA is TGTGCCAGCAAAGGAGGGGTCACTGAAGCTTTCTTT. The V gene is TRBV19, the J gene TRBJ1-1; maybe TRBD1 (5 bases). The CDR3 is made up of 12 amino acids. Trimming removed 9 bases from V and 4 bases from J, with 12 bases in between. Germline loops: CDR1 LNHDA, CDR2 SQIVND (reference sequence).

The chain employs TRBV18 and TRBJ2-5; D may be TRBD2 (5 bases). The CDR3 covers 14 residues. CDR1 and CDR2 from the germline V gene are KGHSH and LQKENI. V lost 0 bases, J lost 5 bases, and 10 bases lay in between. The chain's CDR3 is CASSPPGNLETQYF. CDR3 DNA: TGTGCCAGCTCACCACCCGGGAATCTGGAGACCCAGTACTTC.

This chain joins TRBV28 and TRBJ2-1; TRBD1 or TRBD2 may be the D gene (5 bases each). Germline CDR1 reads MDHEN; CDR2 reads SYDVKM. This CDR3 is 15 amino acids long. Between the trimmed V and J ends, which lost 3 bases and 5 bases, there was a span of 14 bases. The CDR3 DNA reads TGTGCCAGCAGTTTTCGGGGCCTGATCAACAATGAGCAGTTCTTC. Translation: CASSFRGLINNEQFF.

The V gene is TRBV15, the J gene TRBJ2-3; 7 bases are shared with TRBD2. The CDR3 loop spans 19 amino acids. V lost 3 bases, J lost 2 bases, and 17 bases stayed unmatched. CDR1 is LNHNV, CDR2 YYDKDF, per germline (reference sequence). The CDR3 DNA is TGTGCCACCAGCAGCGGGGGGAGGTTTACGGGAGTAACCACAGATACGCAGTATTTT. Its translation: CATSSGGRFTGVTTDTQYF.

The rearrangement uses TRBV7-9 and TRBJ1-2, with 8 bases aligning to TRBD1. Germline-derived CDR1 and CDR2 are SEHNR and FQNEAQ (reference sequence). Trimming took 7 bases from V and 7 from J; bases not matched to a gene: 14. This CDR3 has 15 residues. Here the CDR3 reads CASIPSLQGAGGYTF. DNA for the CDR3: TGTGCCAGCATTCCTTCGTTGCAGGGGGCAGGTGGCTACACCTTC.

The chain employs TRBV7-2 and TRBJ2-5; D gene unclear. V was pared by 0 bases and J by 9 bases, with 11 bases between. CDR1 is SGHTA and CDR2 is FQGNSA in the germline V gene. This CDR3 comprises 13 residues. CDR3 DNA: TGTGCCAGCAGCTTAGCCCTACAGCTACCCCAGTACTTC. Translated: CASSLALQLPQYF.

Of note for this clone: The same CDR3 arises from other DNA sequences in this sample as well. The chain employs TRBV7-3 and TRBJ2-7, with D possibly being TRBD2 (5 bases). The germline V gene encodes CDR1 SGHTA and CDR2 FQGTGA. The ends were cut back, 0 bases at V and 4 bases at J, with 7 bases in the middle. The CDR3 runs 13 residues. CDR3 bases: TGTGCCAGCAGCTTAACGTCGGGATACGAGCAGTACTTC. Translated: CASSLTSGYEQYF.

The J gene is TRBJ1-5, the V gene TRBV6-6; D possibly corresponds to TRBD1 (5 bases). CDR1 is MNHNY and CDR2 is SVGAGI in the germline V gene (reference sequence). The CDR3 totals 14 residues. The ends were cut back, 6 bases at V and 8 bases at J, with 17 bases in the middle. CDR3 loop: CASRKDTNREPQHF. The CDR3 region has the DNA TGTGCCAGCAGGAAGGACACGAACCGTGAGCCCCAGCATTTT.

The chain combines TRBV9 with TRBJ2-1, with D perhaps TRBD1 (5 bases). The V and J ends lost 2 bases and 4 bases respectively, with 13 bases between them. Per germline, CDR1 SGDLS and CDR2 YYNGEE. The CDR3 runs 15 residues. CDR3 protein: CASSVVPKGYNEQFF. CDR3 bases: TGTGCCAGCAGCGTGGTCCCCAAGGGGTACAATGAGCAGTTCTTC.

V and J are TRBV19 and TRBJ2-7; no clear D gene. Germline values: CDR1 LNHDA, CDR2 SQIVND (reference sequence). V shed 10 bases and J shed 0 bases, with 19 bases lying between them. This CDR3 comprises 15 residues. The CDR3 protein is CANPGKGPSSYEQYF. The CDR3 nucleotides read TGTGCCAACCCAGGAAAGGGCCCGAGCTCCTACGAGCAGTACTTC. Based on the CDR3 plus reference TRBV19 and TRBJ2-7, the full variable domain is DGGITQSPKYLFRKEGQNVTLSCEQNLNHDAMYWYRQDPGQGLRLIYYSQIVNDFQKGDIAEGYSVSREKKESFPLTVTSAQKNPTAFYLCANPGKGPSSYEQYFGPGTRLTVT.

J is TRBJ2-3 and V is TRBV7-3; 10 bases are a match to TRBD2. The CDR3 length is 18 residues. From germline, CDR1 is SGHTA and CDR2 FQGTGA. Trimming took 1 base from V and 2 from J; bases not matched to a gene: 9. The CDR3 loop is CASSLRTSGTSHTDTQYF. DNA of the CDR3: TGTGCCAGCAGCTTAAGGACTAGCGGAACATCCCACACAGATACGCAGTATTTT.

The J gene is TRBJ1-4, the V gene TRBV28, with D unclear. Germline V gives CDR1 MDHEN, CDR2 SYDVKM. CDR3 length: 10 amino acids. Deletions cut 6 bases from V and 7 bases from J, with 3 bases between. The CDR3 bases are TGTGCCAGCAGAGCTGAAAAACTGTTTTTT. Its protein product is CASRAEKLFF.

This chain links TRBV25-1 with TRBJ2-5; a possible D gene is TRBD1 (6 bases). The J call is doubtful: the DNA matches TRBJ2-7 better. The CDR3 has 13 amino acids. In germline, CDR1 is MGHDK, CDR2 SYGVNS. CDR3 sequence reads: CASSRTVGGEQYF. In DNA, the CDR3 is TGTGCCAGCAGTAGGACAGTGGGTGGCGAGCAGTACTTC.

This clone showed up just once. V gene TRBV13 combines with J gene TRBJ1-1; TRBD1 matches 11 bases. Germline lookup yields CDR1 PRHDT and CDR2 FYEKMQ (reference sequence). After removal of 4 bases from V and 0 bases from J, the junction contained 4 bases not matched to a gene. The CDR3 runs to 16 residues. CDR3 loop: CASSSWTGGLNTEAFF. CDR3 DNA sequence: TGTGCCAGCAGCTCCTGGACAGGGGGCCTGAACACTGAAGCTTTCTTT.

CDR3 in amino acids: CAIQRIEGDTQYF. In DNA form, the CDR3 reads TGTGCCATACAAAGAATCGAGGGTGATACGCAGTATTTT. This chain connects TRBV7-9 to TRBJ2-3, with D possibly being TRBD2 (5 bases). The CDR3 extends over 13 amino acids. CDR1 is SEHNR, CDR2 FQNEAQ, per germline (reference sequence). V gave up 10 bases and J gave up 6 bases, with 17 bases separating them.

The chain couples TRBV28 to TRBJ1-4; 10 bases align to TRBD1. Germline CDR1 is MDHEN and CDR2 is SYDVKM. Losses at the gene ends were 6 bases for V and 4 bases for J; bases not matched to a gene: 11. The CDR3 is made up of 17 amino acids. CDR3 in DNA: TGTGCCAGCAGCCCGAGACAGGGGGCGCGGGATAATGAAAAACTGTTTTTT. Translating it yields CASSPRQGARDNEKLFF.

This sequence joins TRBV4-1 and TRBJ2-1, with TRBD1 identical over 10 bases. V dropped 2 bases and J dropped 6; count of bases not matched to a gene: 10. The CDR3 sequence is 17 residues long. Germline V CDR1 and CDR2: MGHRA, YSYEKL. The CDR3 coding sequence is TGCGCCAGCAGCCAACCCTACCGGGACAGGGGAGGCAATGAGCAGTTCTTC. It codes for CASSQPYRDRGGNEQFF.

The chain recombines TRBV20-1 with TRBJ2-3; no definite D call. Germline lookup yields CDR1 DFQATT and CDR2 SNEGSKA (reference sequence). The CDR3 is 10 residues long. Trimming removed 5 bases from V and 2 bases from J, with 2 bases in between. CDR3 sequence (DNA): TGCAGTGCTTTCACAGATACGCAGTATTTT. Translating it yields CSAFTDTQYF.